A selection of T cell receptor beta chains follows, all from one sample in a study of regulatory T cells in long-lasting Graves disease. TCRdb re-called the multiplex PCR reads through MiXCR, storing one row per CDR3 protein. The sample yields approximately 400,000 distinct CDR3 sequences, just under 15% seen once. This same sample was also part of a study on T cells in Graves' hyperthyroidism and ophthalmopathy.

Specimen: peripheral blood mononuclear cells (PBMCs), collected at new diagnosis, from a patient treated with antithyroid drugs. The receptors here all came from a woman aged 25-40 years with Graves disease. CDR3s include the opening cysteine and the closing phenylalanine or tryptophan. D genes are given only for firm matches. Expanded clones are given a class, and other clones once, few, many or no size at all.

j_gene | d_gene | v_gene | abundance | CDR3aa | CDR3nt
TRBJ2-1 | . | TRBV10-3 | . | CAISGFRGEDEQFF | TGTGCCATCAGTGGGTTCCGGGGAGAAGATGAGCAGTTCTTC
TRBJ2-7 | TRBD2 | TRBV27 | many | CASSPPTSGRGGTEQYF | TGTGCCAGCAGTCCCCCGACTAGCGGGAGGGGCGGAACCGAGCAGTACTTC
TRBJ2-7 | . | TRBV15 | few | CATSRDNGPGTYF | TGTGCCACCAGCAGAGATAACGGTCCCGGTACGTACTTC
TRBJ2-2 | TRBD1 | TRBV24-1 | many | CATSRDRDGELFF | TGTGCCACCAGTCGTGACAGGGACGGGGAGCTGTTTTTT
TRBJ1-2 | . | TRBV29-1 | . | CSVGRPGGGGGYTF | TGCAGCGTTGGGAGACCTGGGGGCGGTGGTGGCTACACCTTC
TRBJ2-2 | . | TRBV11-2 | . | CASSATRGNTGELFF | TGTGCCAGCAGCGCTACCCGGGGCAACACCGGGGAGCTGTTTTTT
TRBJ2-3 | . | TRBV24-1 | . | CATSDDPSDTQYF | TGTGCCACCAGTGATGACCCGTCAGATACGCAGTATTTT
TRBJ1-4 | TRBD1 | TRBV7-9 | many | CASSSSRDRGFLNEKLFF | TGTGCCAGCAGCTCCTCCCGGGACAGGGGCTTCCTCAATGAAAAACTGTTTTTT
TRBJ1-2 | . | TRBV5-4 | few | CASSSSGLAYGYTF | TGTGCCAGCAGCTCCTCGGGACTCGCCTATGGCTACACCTTC
TRBJ2-7 | TRBD2 | TRBV30 | many | CAWSVPREGYEQYF | TGTGCCTGGAGTGTTCCGAGGGAGGGCTACGAGCAGTACTTC
TRBJ2-7 | TRBD1 | TRBV4-1 | . | CASSQAGTGPCEQYF | TGCGCCAGCAGCCAAGCCGGGACAGGACCGTGCGAGCAGTACTTC